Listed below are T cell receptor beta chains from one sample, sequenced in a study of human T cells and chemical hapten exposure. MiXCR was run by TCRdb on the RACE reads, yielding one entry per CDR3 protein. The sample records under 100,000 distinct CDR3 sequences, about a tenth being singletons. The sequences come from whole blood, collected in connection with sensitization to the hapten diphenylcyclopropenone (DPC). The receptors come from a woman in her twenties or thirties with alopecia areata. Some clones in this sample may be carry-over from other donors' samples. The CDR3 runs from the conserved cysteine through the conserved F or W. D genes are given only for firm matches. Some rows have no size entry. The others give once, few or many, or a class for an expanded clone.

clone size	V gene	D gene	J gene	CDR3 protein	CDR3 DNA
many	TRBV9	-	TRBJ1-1	CASSTGVITEAFF	TGTGCCAGCAGCACGGGGGTTATCACTGAAGCTTTCTTT
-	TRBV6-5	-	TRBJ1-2	CASSYGTDYGYTF	TGTGCCAGCAGTTACGGGACGGACTATGGCTACACCTTC
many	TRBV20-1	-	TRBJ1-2	CSASGHLYGYTF	TGCAGTGCTTCGGGACACCTCTATGGCTACACCTTC
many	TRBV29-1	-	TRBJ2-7	CSVAWGVYEQYF	TGCAGCGTGGCGTGGGGGGTCTACGAGCAGTACTTC
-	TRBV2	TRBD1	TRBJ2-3	CASRDRREVGVTQYF	TGTGCCAGCAGGGACAGGAGAGAGGTTGGGGTTACGCAGTATTTT
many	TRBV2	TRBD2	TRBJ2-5	CASSEAGLSQETQYF	TGTGCCAGCAGTGAAGCGGGACTATCCCAAGAGACCCAGTACTTC
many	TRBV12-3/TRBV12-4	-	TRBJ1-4	CASSPPTTDPRKEKLFF	TGTGCCAGCAGTCCACCGACAACAGACCCCCGGAAGGAAAAACTGTTTTTT
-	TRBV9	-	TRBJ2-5	CASSVEASQETQYF	TGTGCCAGCAGCGTAGAGGCGAGCCAAGAGACCCAGTACTTC
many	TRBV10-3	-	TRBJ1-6	CAISSRERTLSPLHF	TGTGCCATCAGCTCACGGGAAAGGACTCTGTCACCCCTCCACTTT
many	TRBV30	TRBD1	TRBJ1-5	CAWRTGGGEPQHF	TGTGCCTGGCGGACAGGGGGTGGGGAGCCCCAGCATTTT
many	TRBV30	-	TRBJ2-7	CAWSRTGTTPHEQYF	TGTGCCTGGAGTCGTACAGGGACCACTCCTCACGAGCAGTACTTC
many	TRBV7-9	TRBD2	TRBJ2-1	CASSTLAGADNEQFF	TGTGCCAGCAGCACTTTAGCGGGAGCGGACAATGAGCAGTTCTTC
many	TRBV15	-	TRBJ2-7	CATSPGRRALYYEQYF	TGTGCCACCAGCCCGGGGAGAAGGGCTTTATACTACGAGCAGTACTTC
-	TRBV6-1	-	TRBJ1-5	CASSERGIRNQPQHF	TGTGCCAGCAGTGAAAGGGGGATCCGAAATCAGCCCCAGCATTTT
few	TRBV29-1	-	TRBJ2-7	CSVVGDTDYEQYF	TGCAGCGTCGTGGGGGACACGGACTACGAGCAGTACTTC
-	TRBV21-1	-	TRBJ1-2	CASSPRFGLGYTF	TGTGCCAGCAGCCCCCGCTTCGGATTAGGCTACACCTTC
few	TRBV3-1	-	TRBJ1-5	CASSQDRWGDQPQHF	TGTGCCAGCAGCCAAGATAGATGGGGGGATCAGCCCCAGCATTTT
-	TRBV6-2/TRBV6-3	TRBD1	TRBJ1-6	CASRNYGQGNYPSPLHF	TGTGCCAGCAGGAACTACGGACAGGGGAATTACCCTTCACCCCTCCACTTT
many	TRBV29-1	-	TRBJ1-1	CSVDTRVNTEAFF	TGCAGCGTTGATACCCGGGTAAACACTGAAGCTTTCTTT
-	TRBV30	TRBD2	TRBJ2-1	CAWIRGVEQFF	TGTGCCTGGATCCGGGGGGTTGAGCAGTTCTTC
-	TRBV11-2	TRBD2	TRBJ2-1	CASSLGLAGVYNEQFF	TGTGCCAGCAGCTTAGGACTAGCGGGAGTCTACAATGAGCAGTTCTTC
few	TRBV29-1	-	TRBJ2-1	CSVSPTLGEQFF	TGCAGCGTTTCTCCTACCTTAGGTGAGCAGTTCTTC
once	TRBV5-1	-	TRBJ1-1	CASSPFGAEAFF	TGCGCCAGCAGCCCTTTCGGGGCTGAAGCTTTCTTT
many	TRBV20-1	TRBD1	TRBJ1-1	CSAEIPGQGVGFF	TGCAGTGCTGAGATCCCGGGACAGGGGGTTGGTTTCTTT
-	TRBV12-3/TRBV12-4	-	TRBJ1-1	CASSEQVNTEAFF	TGTGCCAGCAGTGAACAGGTGAACACTGAAGCTTTCTTT
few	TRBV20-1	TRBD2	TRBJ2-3	CSARLSGGLDTQYF	TGCAGTGCTAGGCTTAGCGGGGGGCTAGATACGCAGTATTTT
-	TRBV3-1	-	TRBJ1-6	CASSLFGRHSPLHF	TGTGCCAGCAGCCTGTTTGGACGGCATTCACCCCTCCACTTT
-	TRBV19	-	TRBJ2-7	CASSPFGDIAYEQYF	TGTGCCAGTAGTCCCTTCGGGGATATAGCCTACGAGCAGTACTTC
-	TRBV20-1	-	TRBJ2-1	CSAPRAGAQSSYNEQFF	TGCAGTGCTCCACGAGCGGGCGCACAGAGCTCCTACAATGAGCAGTTCTTC
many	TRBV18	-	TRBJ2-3	CASSPTSSTDTQYF	TGTGCCAGCTCACCAACTTCTAGCACAGATACGCAGTATTTT
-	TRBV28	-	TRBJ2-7	CASSLRESYEQYF	TGTGCCAGCAGTTTACGGGAAAGCTACGAGCAGTACTTC
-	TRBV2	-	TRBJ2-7	CASKDWNSYEQYF	TGTGCCAGCAAGGACTGGAATTCCTACGAGCAGTACTTC
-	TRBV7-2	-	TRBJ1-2	CASSLNPGSGTF	TGTGCCAGCAGCTTAAATCCAGGTTCGGGTACCTTC
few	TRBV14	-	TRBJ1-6	CASSRDLVYNSPLHF	TGTGCCAGCAGCCGAGACTTGGTATATAATTCACCCCTCCACTTT
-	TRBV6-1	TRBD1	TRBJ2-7	CASSALTGVSVEQYF	TGTGCCAGCAGTGCCCTGACAGGGGTTAGCGTCGAGCAGTACTTC
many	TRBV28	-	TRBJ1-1	CASSLVSNTEAFF	TGTGCCAGCAGTTTAGTTTCTAACACTGAAGCTTTCTTT
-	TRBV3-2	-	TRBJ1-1	CASRGTGGKNTEAFF	TGTGCCAGCAGAGGGACAGGGGGTAAGAACACTGAAGCTTTCTTT
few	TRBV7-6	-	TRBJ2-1	CASSPDPLPTNEQFF	TGTGCCAGCAGCCCAGACCCCCTTCCTACGAATGAGCAGTTCTTC
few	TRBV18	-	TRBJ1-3	CASSRDSGNTIYF	TGTGCCAGCTCACGGGACTCTGGAAACACCATATATTTT
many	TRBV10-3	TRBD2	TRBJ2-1	CAIKPLAGDYNEQFF	TGTGCCATCAAACCGCTAGCGGGGGACTACAATGAGCAGTTCTTC